The 6 T cell receptor beta chains in this list originate from one sample, sequenced in a study of early T cells in non-severe SARS-CoV-2 infection. TCRdb recomputed calls from the 5' RACE reads with MiXCR, one row per CDR3 protein. The sample yields tens of thousands of distinct CDR3 sequences, roughly 12% seen once. The specimen was whole blood. The receptor source for this set is an adult who was a healthcare worker with PCR-confirmed SARS-CoV-2 infection or an uninfected control (not recorded which).

This chain joins TRBV7-3 and TRBJ2-3, with TRBD2 matching over 8 bases. The CDR3 has 16 residues. Trimming took 2 bases from V and 3 from J; bases not matched to a gene: 7. Germline V gives CDR1 SGHTA, CDR2 FQGTGA. This CDR3 reads CASSLLAGRGTDTQYF. The CDR3 region has the DNA TGTGCCAGCAGCTTACTAGCGGGTAGAGGGACAGATACGCAGTATTTT.

This clonotype came up many times. The CDR3 loop reads CASSERWAVAGGQETQYF. CDR3 DNA sequence: TGCGCCAGCAGTGAGAGGTGGGCTGTCGCGGGGGGCCAAGAGACCCAGTACTTC. The chain combines TRBV10-2 with TRBJ2-5; 8 bases align to TRBD2. Germline CDR1 is WSHSY and CDR2 is SAAADI. The CDR3 sequence is 18 residues long. V trimming: 2 bases; J trimming: 1 base; junction bases outside the gene matches: 12.

This clonotype was detected many times. The chain links TRBV11-2 to TRBJ2-1; a possible D gene is TRBD1 (6 bases). In germline, CDR1 is SGHAT, CDR2 FQNNGV. There are 12 residues in the CDR3. Trimming removed 1 base at V and 12 bases at J, with 10 bases between. CDR3 in DNA: TGTGCCAGCAGCTTAGGACAGGACGGGCAGTTCTTC. Translation gives CASSLGQDGQFF.

This clonotype turned up a few times. The genes are TRBV2 and TRBJ1-1; a weak D match, TRBD1 (5 bases). Germline values: CDR1 SNHLY, CDR2 FYNNEI. The CDR3 contains 14 residues. With 7 bases removed from V and 4 bases from J, the gap between germline ends came to 16 bases. CDR3 protein: CASTTRQGGTEAFF. The DNA of the CDR3 is TGTGCCAGCACCACCCGCCAGGGTGGCACTGAAGCTTTCTTT.

J is TRBJ1-1 and V is TRBV19; D is unclear. Trimming shortened V by 5 bases and J by 0 bases, and 13 bases separated the two germline ends. Germline CDR1 is LNHDA and CDR2 is SQIVND (reference sequence). This CDR3 contains 15 residues. The CDR3 here is CASSPEGGVNTEAFF. The CDR3 DNA reads TGTGCCAGTAGTCCAGAGGGCGGGGTGAACACTGAAGCTTTCTTT.

This clonotype has at least ten counts. The genes are TRBV5-1 and TRBJ1-5; TRBD1 agrees at 10 bases. The CDR3 loop spans 14 amino acids. V shed 4 bases and J 5 bases; nucleotides not matched to a gene: 3. Germline V gene lookup returns CDR1 SGHRS and CDR2 YFSETQ. The chain's CDR3 is CASSPTGGDQPQHF. CDR3 in DNA: TGCGCCAGCAGCCCGACAGGGGGCGATCAGCCCCAGCATTTT.